A single sample is the source of the 18 T cell receptor beta chains below, sequenced in a study of blood T cell repertoires in COVID-19. Clones were sequenced by immunoSEQ multiplex PCR, and TCRdb holds only the in-frame ones, with some missing. The sample includes some 150,000 clones, approximately 87% of them seen just once. The sequenced material came from peripheral blood. The origin of the receptors is a woman aged 35 to 49 with acute or convalescent COVID-19.

The chain joins TRBV10-3 to TRBJ2-3, with 10 bases that match TRBD2. V shed 10 bases, J shed 8 bases, and the junction held 9 bases outside the gene matches. Germline loops: CDR1 ENHRY, CDR2 SYGVKD. The length of the CDR3 is 13 residues. CDR3 protein: CASKPLAGATQYF. The DNA for the CDR3 is TGTGCCAGCAAACCTCTAGCGGGGGCTACGCAGTATTTT.

The genes are TRBV24-1 and TRBJ2-1; D not resolved. Per germline, CDR1 KGHDR and CDR2 SFDVKD. The V and J ends lost 3 bases and 4 bases respectively, with 6 bases between them. The CDR3 is made up of 13 amino acids. The CDR3 coding sequence is TGTGCCACCAGTGATCCGCAGTACAATGAGCAGTTCTTC. The encoded protein is CATSDPQYNEQFF.

The gene calls are TRBV7-2 and TRBJ2-7, with 11 bases lining up with TRBD2. The CDR3 extends over 14 amino acids. Germline CDR1 SGHTA, CDR2 FQGNSA. V gave up 5 bases and J gave up 6 bases; unmatched junction bases: 6. The CDR3 loop reads CASSPTGLAGEQYF. The CDR3 nucleotides are TGTGCCAGCAGCCCAACCGGACTAGCGGGCGAGCAGTACTTC.

This chain connects TRBV28 to TRBJ2-3; no definite D call. V gave up 6 bases and J gave up 2 bases, with 3 bases separating them. The CDR3 length is 11 residues. Germline V CDR1 and CDR2: MDHEN, SYDVKM. The CDR3 DNA sequence: TGTGCCAGCAGCTCCACAGATACGCAGTATTTT. Amino acid sequence: CASSSTDTQYF.

This chain uses TRBV15 with TRBJ1-2; D is ambiguous. V lost 0 bases and J lost 8, with 13 bases in between. The CDR3 runs 14 residues. The germline gives CDR1 LNHNV, CDR2 YYDKDF (reference sequence). CDR3 sequence: CATSRDWVSGGYTF. CDR3 DNA sequence: TGTGCCACCAGCAGAGATTGGGTCTCGGGGGGCTACACCTTC.

This chain joins TRBV7-9 and TRBJ2-7; D perhaps matches TRBD1 (6 bases). Germline V gives CDR1 SEHNR, CDR2 FQNEAQ (reference sequence). This CDR3 has 15 amino acids. Trimming left V 4 bases short and J 0 bases short, with 13 bases between. Written as DNA, the CDR3 is TGTGCCAGCAGCTCCACGGGACACCCCTCCTACGAGCAGTACTTC. Protein: CASSSTGHPSYEQYF.

This chain joins TRBV29-1 and TRBJ2-1; 7 positions match TRBD2. The length of the CDR3 is 14 residues. Germline CDR1 is SQVTM and CDR2 is ANQGSEA. Trimming took 6 bases from V and 4 from J; bases not matched to a gene: 9. The CDR3 protein is CSVRGRGGYNEQFF. In DNA, the CDR3 is TGCAGCGTCCGAGGGCGGGGAGGGTACAATGAGCAGTTCTTC.

DNA for the CDR3: TGTGCCAGCAGCGTCGTGGCAGGGAGGGTTGAAGCTTTCTTT. This codes for CASSVVAGRVEAFF. V is TRBV6-5 and J is TRBJ1-1, with D maybe TRBD1 (5 bases). Germline-derived CDR1 and CDR2 are MNHEY and SVGAGI. Trimming took 6 bases from V and 7 from J, leaving 18 bases between them. The CDR3 is 14 amino acids.

The J gene is TRBJ1-6, the V gene TRBV19, with 8 bases fitting TRBD1. V lost 3 bases and J lost 8; bases outside the gene matches: 12. CDR1 is LNHDA, CDR2 SQIVND, per germline (reference sequence). The CDR3 covers 17 residues. CDR3 in amino acids: CASSMVPTGQGYSPLHF. DNA of the CDR3: TGTGCCAGTAGTATGGTCCCAACCGGACAGGGTTATTCACCCCTCCACTTT.

A note on this clone: One junction end does not reproduce the germline sequence, and a read error may be involved. V usage is TRBV18 and J usage is TRBJ2-5, with a possible D match to TRBD2 (6 bases). The CDR3 runs 13 residues. The germline V gene has CDR1 KGHSH and CDR2 LQKENI. The DNA for the CDR3 is TGTGCCAGCTCACCGGGGGACGGCCGGGGGTTAGACTTC. It encodes CASSPGDGRGLDF.

V and J are TRBV21-1 and TRBJ1-4; the table's TRBD1 call for D was not verified on the DNA. TRBV21-1 is noted as a pseudogene. The CDR3 runs 16 residues. The CDR3 coding sequence is TGTGCCAGCCCCAAAGGGCAGGCATCAACTAATGAAAAACTGTTTTTT. This translates into CASPKGQASTNEKLFF.

The table lists this clone with a few counts. The chain joins TRBV30 to TRBJ1-2; D not certain. CDR3 length: 17 residues. The V gene's germline CDR1 is GTSNPN and CDR2 SVGIG (reference sequence). Trimming removed 2 bases from V and 2 bases from J, with 21 bases in between. CDR3 region: CAWSPGGAYGLNYGYTF. The CDR3 bases are TGTGCCTGGAGTCCGGGTGGCGCTTACGGTCTGAACTATGGCTACACCTTC.

V is TRBV9 and J is TRBJ2-5; 7 bases align to TRBD1. The germline gives CDR1 SGDLS, CDR2 YYNGEE. Losses at the gene ends were 2 bases for V and 5 bases for J; bases not matched to a gene: 3. The CDR3 totals 13 residues. CDR3 DNA sequence: TGTGCCAGCAGCGTGACAGGGCGGGAGACCCAGTACTTC. It codes for CASSVTGRETQYF.

The chain carries TRBV21-1 and TRBJ2-7; TRBD2 is the table's D call, not checked against the DNA. TRBV21-1 is a recognized pseudogene. This CDR3 has 15 amino acids. CDR3 amino acids: CASADRRKIPYEQYF. The CDR3 region has the DNA TGTGCCAGCGCCGACCGGCGGAAGATCCCCTACGAGCAGTACTTC.

This rearrangement joins TRBV6-5 to TRBJ2-7; a possible D gene is TRBD1 (5 bases). The germline gives CDR1 MNHEY, CDR2 SVGAGI. V dropped 5 bases and J dropped 6 bases, with 20 bases sitting between them. The CDR3 contains 15 residues. In DNA form, the CDR3 reads TGTGCCAGCAGTAAAAACAGGCTGGCCTACGGCGAGCAGTACTTC. It codes for CASSKNRLAYGEQYF.

This chain connects TRBV5-1 to TRBJ1-6; no reliable D call. The V end was cut by 4 bases, the J end by 6 bases, with 17 bases between. Germline CDR1 reads SGHRS; CDR2 reads YFSETQ. CDR3 length equals 16 residues. As DNA, the CDR3 is TGCGCCAGCAGCCCTAGCGGGGTGGACCTTAATTCACCCCTCCACTTT. Residues: CASSPSGVDLNSPLHF. Variable domain in full (rest from reference TRBV5-1 and TRBJ1-6): KAGVTQTPRYLIKTRGQQVTLSCSPISGHRSVSWYQQTPGQGLQFLFEYFSETQRNKGNFPGRFSGRQFSNSRSEMNVSTLELGDSALYLCASSPSGVDLNSPLHFGNGTRLTVT.

This chain links TRBV5-6 with TRBJ1-2; D is undetermined. The CDR3 sequence is 15 residues long. From germline, CDR1 is SGHDT and CDR2 YYEEEE. Trimming removed 3 bases from V and 4 bases from J, with 16 bases in between. The CDR3 DNA follows: TGTGCCAGCAGCTCCCCCTGGGGAGGGAGCTATGGCTACACCTTC. Translation gives CASSSPWGGSYGYTF.

The chain recombines TRBV7-8 with TRBJ2-1; 7 bases fit TRBD1. The CDR3 consists of 15 residues. J gave up 4 bases and V 8 bases, and 11 bases lay outside the gene matches. Germline V gene lookup returns CDR1 SGHVS and CDR2 FQNEAQ. Here the CDR3 reads CASDHRGGLYNEQFF. CDR3 sequence (DNA): TGTGCCAGCGACCACAGAGGGGGCCTTTACAATGAGCAGTTCTTC.